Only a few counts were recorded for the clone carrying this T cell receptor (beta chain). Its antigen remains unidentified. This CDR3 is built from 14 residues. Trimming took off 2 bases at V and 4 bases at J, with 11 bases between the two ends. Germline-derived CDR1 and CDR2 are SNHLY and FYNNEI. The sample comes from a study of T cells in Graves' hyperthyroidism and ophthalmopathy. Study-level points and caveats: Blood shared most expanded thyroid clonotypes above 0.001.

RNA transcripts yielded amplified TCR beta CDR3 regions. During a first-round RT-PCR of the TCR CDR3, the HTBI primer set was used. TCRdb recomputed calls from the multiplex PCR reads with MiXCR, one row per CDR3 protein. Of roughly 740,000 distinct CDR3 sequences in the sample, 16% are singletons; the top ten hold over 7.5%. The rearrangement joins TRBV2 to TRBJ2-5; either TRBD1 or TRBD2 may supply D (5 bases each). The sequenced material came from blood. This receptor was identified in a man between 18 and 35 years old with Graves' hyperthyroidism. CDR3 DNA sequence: TGTGCCAGCAGTGAAAGGGGCGGAGGAGAGACCCAGTACTTC. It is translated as CASSERGGGETQYF.